This T cell receptor (beta chain) appears in the sequencing data of a study of Ad26.COV2.S vaccination and SARS-CoV-2 variants. Study context: Ad26.COV2.S shots went into the muscle once or twice, 56 days apart.

Measured with immunoSEQ multiplex PCR; TCRdb has only the in-frame clones, and not every one. The sample contains about 440,000 clones, roughly 87% of which appear only once. Treatment specified: around 19 received Ad26.COV2.S at low or high dose, single or two shots; roughly five received placebo; per-sample allocation not given. Day 63 after the first injection of vaccine or placebo was the sampling time. Donation was by an adult aged 18-55 years who was in Boston. Germline lookup yields CDR1 DFQATT and CDR2 SNEGSKA (reference sequence). The CDR3 has 14 residues. Germline trimming cut 3 bases from V and 5 bases from J; bases unmatched to any gene: 6.

The clonotype comes from a person between 18 and 65 years old who received the Ad26.COV2.S COVID-19 vaccine or a placebo. The sequencing used peripheral blood, collected in a trial of Ad26.COV2.S vaccine versus placebo. This sequence joins TRBV20-1 and TRBJ1-2; 10 nucleotides line up with TRBD1. CDR3 in DNA: TGCAGTGCTAGTGTCGGGACAGGGGTTTATGGCTACACCTTC. It translates to CSASVGTGVYGYTF.